The source of this T cell receptor (beta chain) is a study of blood T cell repertoires in COVID-19. About the study: There were acute and convalescent COVID-19 samples, and they came from the United States, Italy and Spain. T cells, B-cell-depleted T cells, or PBMCs provided the cDNA or gDNA that served as material.

V was trimmed by 2 bases and J by 4 bases, leaving 8 bases between them. CDR1 and CDR2 (germline): KGHSH, LQKENI. The length of the CDR3 is 13 residues. Original methodology: By means of reference gene primer amplification, nucleated cell counts were estimated. The method was immunoSEQ multiplex PCR; TCRdb's version includes in-frame clones alone and lacks a portion of them. The DNA gave D and trimming, while V, J and clone size come from that table. The sample contains around 120,000 clones, around 87% of which appear only once. V usage is TRBV18 and J usage is TRBJ2-5, with D perhaps TRBD1 (5 bases). Sequencing was performed on peripheral blood. This sequence was found in a woman in her 70s with acute or convalescent COVID-19. The CDR3 sequence is CASSPDSRETQYF. In nucleotides, the CDR3 is TGTGCCAGCTCACCAGACAGCCGAGAGACCCAGTACTTC.